This T cell receptor (beta chain) stems from a study of T-cell reconstitution after alpha-beta-depleted transplantation in children. General study findings and limits: Expanded graft clones, several hundred of them, were reportedly the source of alpha-beta T cells about two months after transplant. Day-60 TCRbeta diversity that was high in some patients was derived from surviving recipient T cells and thymic progenitors. The authors attributed T-cell counts and diversity one year after transplant mostly to newly produced T cells.

This sample's TCRbeta library carried unique molecular identifier barcodes. TCRdb used MiXCR to reprocess the PCR reads, holding one entry per CDR3 protein. The sample lists about 870,000 distinct CDR3 sequences, roughly 15% occurring once. Remarks on this clonotype: Its antigen is unidentified.

This CDR3 comprises 13 residues. V was clipped by 4 bases and J by 6 bases, with 12 bases between them. The sequence was collected from a male patient younger than 18 who had a stem cell transplant for acute lymphoblastic leukemia, so the T cells may come from the graft donor. The material sequenced was PBMCs, mostly from graft donor cells, taken 360 days after TCRalphabeta/CD19-depleted stem cell transplant. The rearrangement joins TRBV12-3 or TRBV12-4 to TRBJ1-1; no clear D. The CDR3 sequence is CASSYREGSEAFF. CDR3 bases: TGTGCCAGCAGTTACCGAGAAGGTTCTGAAGCTTTCTTT.